This T cell receptor beta chain was profiled in a study of PD-1 blockade in classical Hodgkin lymphoma. The method was immunoSEQ multiplex PCR; TCRdb's version includes in-frame clones alone and lacks a portion of them. The sample shows just under 45,000 clones, under 75% of them seen only once. This clone appeared a few times. CDR1 is SGDLS and CDR2 is YYNGEE in the germline V gene. The CDR3 runs to 14 residues. V lost 2 bases to trimming and J lost 5 bases, with 13 bases between them. Brentuximab vedotin exposure varied, and every patient relapsed after autologous stem cell transplantation. This material consisted of peripheral blood mononuclear cells (PBMCs), taken before the second cycle of nivolumab. The receptor's source is a human donor with classical Hodgkin lymphoma. This chain joins TRBV9 and TRBJ2-5; D is possibly TRBD1 (5 bases). CDR3 loop: CASSVVPGHETQYF. The CDR3 region has the DNA TGTGCCAGCAGCGTTGTTCCAGGGCACGAGACCCAGTACTTC.